One and the same sample provided the 27 T cell receptor beta chains below, sequenced in a study of blood T cell repertoires in COVID-19. Only in-frame clones appear in the TCRdb table, and some are missing; sequencing was by immunoSEQ multiplex PCR. Found here are approximately 92,000 clones, 82% of them singletons; the top ten hold about 20%. Material for sequencing was peripheral blood. These receptor sequences come from a man aged 80 or over with acute or convalescent COVID-19.

The chain carries TRBV19 and TRBJ1-2, with 7 bases identical to TRBD1. Germline CDR1 reads LNHDA; CDR2 reads SQIVND (reference sequence). The CDR3 length is 12 residues. Losses at the gene ends were 8 bases for V and 4 bases for J; bases not matched to a gene: 4. CDR3 DNA sequence: TGTGCCAGTTGGACAGGCCCCTATGGCTACACCTTC. This translates into CASWTGPYGYTF. Full variable domain (outside the CDR3, taken from reference TRBV19 and TRBJ1-2): DGGITQSPKYLFRKEGQNVTLSCEQNLNHDAMYWYRQDPGQGLRLIYYSQIVNDFQKGDIAEGYSVSREKKESFPLTVTSAQKNPTAFYLCASWTGPYGYTFGSGTRLTVV.

The rearrangement uses TRBV9 and TRBJ2-3; 8 nucleotides match TRBD2. Germline CDR1 and CDR2: SGDLS and YYNGEE. The J segment lost 5 bases and the V segment lost 0 bases, leaving 2 bases of the junction unmatched. This CDR3 comprises 14 residues. CDR3 amino acids: CASSVGLAGDTQYF. Written as DNA, the CDR3 is TGTGCCAGCAGCGTAGGCCTAGCGGGAGATACGCAGTATTTT.

The chain couples TRBV12-3 or TRBV12-4 to TRBJ2-1; D perhaps matches TRBD2 (5 bases). Trimming pared 6 bases from V and 3 bases from J, leaving 9 bases between. CDR3 length equals 13 residues. The CDR3 reads CASRYRDYNEQFF. The CDR3, as DNA: TGTGCCAGCAGGTACCGGGACTACAATGAGCAGTTCTTC.

This clone was observed a single time. The chain carries TRBV18 and TRBJ2-1, with 10 bases aligning to TRBD2. CDR1 and CDR2 (germline): KGHSH, LQKENI. There are 17 residues in the CDR3. The J segment lost 7 bases and the V segment lost 4 bases, leaving 13 bases of the junction unmatched. DNA of the CDR3: TGTGCCAGCTCACTAAAGCGGGAGGGCCAAGGGGCTAATGAGCAGTTCTTC. This encodes CASSLKREGQGANEQFF.

The V gene is TRBV5-1, the J gene TRBJ2-1; TRBD2 matches at 9 bases. Germline V gene lookup returns CDR1 SGHRS and CDR2 YFSETQ. J was trimmed by 6 bases and V by 4 bases; bases with no gene match: 8. CDR3 length equals 15 residues. This chain's CDR3 is CASSLSGTSSNEQFF. In DNA form, the CDR3 reads TGCGCCAGCAGCCTCTCCGGGACTAGCAGCAATGAGCAGTTCTTC. Drawing the rest from reference TRBV5-1 and TRBJ2-1, the complete variable domain is KAGVTQTPRYLIKTRGQQVTLSCSPISGHRSVSWYQQTPGQGLQFLFEYFSETQRNKGNFPGRFSGRQFSNSRSEMNVSTLELGDSALYLCASSLSGTSSNEQFFGPGTRLTVL.

This clone was recorded only once. The V call is TRBV24-1, the J call TRBJ2-2, with a weak D call TRBD2 (5 bases). CDR3 length equals 16 residues. Trimming left V 1 base short and J 0 bases short, with 8 bases between. Per the germline V gene, CDR1 is KGHDR and CDR2 is SFDVKD. In DNA form, the CDR3 reads TGTGCCACCAGTGATTTAGGAGGTCCGAACACCGGGGAGCTGTTTTTT. This codes for CATSDLGGPNTGELFF.

In its sample, this clone was seen once. The rearrangement uses TRBV30 and TRBJ1-6, with no clear D. Trimming left V 5 bases short and J 8 bases short, with 13 bases between. Per germline, CDR1 GTSNPN and CDR2 SVGIG (reference sequence). This CDR3 has 13 residues. The CDR3 bases are TGTGCCTGGCGTCGGGTGTCTGATTCACCCCTCCACTTT. Protein: CAWRRVSDSPLHF.

The chain joins TRBV6-4 to TRBJ1-2; tentatively, D is TRBD1 (5 bases). Trimming took 6 bases from V and 8 from J, leaving 16 bases between them. The CDR3 totals 13 residues. Germline values: CDR1 MRHNA, CDR2 SNTAGT. The DNA for the CDR3 is TGTGCCAGCAGATCGGACAATCAATGGGGCTACACCTTC. This translates into CASRSDNQWGYTF.

The chain has TRBV28 and TRBJ2-7, with D possibly being TRBD2 (6 bases). This CDR3 spans 13 amino acids. CDR1 and CDR2 from the germline V gene are MDHEN and SYDVKM. Trimming stripped 2 bases from V and 12 bases from J, with 17 bases between. Here the CDR3 DNA reads TGTGCCAGCAGTTTAGAGGTCGGGGGAATGGGGTACTTC. Its protein is CASSLEVGGMGYF.

The J gene is TRBJ1-2, the V gene TRBV28, with D perhaps matching TRBD1 (6 bases). V gave up 8 bases and J gave up 1 base, with 11 bases separating them. This CDR3 region has 13 residues. The germline CDR1 and CDR2 sequences are MDHEN and SYDVKM. CDR3 sequence reads: CASWTAINYGYTF. The DNA of the CDR3 is TGTGCCAGCTGGACAGCGATTAACTATGGCTACACCTTC.

The CDR3 sequence: CATSDPVKETQYF. In DNA form, the CDR3 reads TGTGCCACCAGTGACCCCGTTAAAGAGACCCAGTACTTC. The chain carries TRBV24-1 and TRBJ2-5, with no clear D. Germline CDR1 is KGHDR and CDR2 is SFDVKD. Trimming left V 4 bases short and J 3 bases short, with 8 bases between. This CDR3 region has 13 residues.

This clone was seen more than once but under ten times. The rearrangement uses TRBV30 and TRBJ2-5, with a tentative D call TRBD1 (6 bases). The CDR3 runs to 14 residues. Trimming took off 8 bases at V and 5 bases at J, with 21 bases between the two ends. From germline, CDR1 is GTSNPN and CDR2 SVGIG (reference sequence). CDR3 coding DNA: TGTGCCCTCACTAGACAGGACTTATCGGAGACCCAGTACTTC. It encodes CALTRQDLSETQYF.

The V gene is TRBV5-4, the J gene TRBJ2-1, with D maybe TRBD2 (5 bases). CDR3 length: 14 amino acids. CDR1 and CDR2 (germline): SGHNT, YYREEE (reference sequence). The ends were cut back, 4 bases at V and 6 bases at J, with 14 bases in the middle. The CDR3 DNA is TGTGCCAGCAGCACATACCGGGGTCCCAATGAGCAGTTCTTC. Protein sequence: CASSTYRGPNEQFF.

Comments on this clone: A read error may produce the germline difference seen at one junction end. The sample carries other DNA sequences with the same CDR3. The chain carries TRBV7-2 and TRBJ1-5; D is uncertain. The CDR3 is made up of 16 amino acids. Per the germline V gene, CDR1 is SGHTA and CDR2 is FQGNSA. The CDR3 region is CASSPTRSRSNQPQHF. CDR3 nucleotides: TGTGCTAGCAGCCCCACCCGGTCGCGAAGCAATCAGCCCCAGCATTTT.

There are a few counts of this clone. V usage is TRBV24-1 and J usage is TRBJ2-1, with 11 bases lining up with TRBD2. Germline V gene lookup returns CDR1 KGHDR and CDR2 SFDVKD. J lost 7 bases, V lost 4 bases, and 8 bases had no gene match. CDR3 length: 16 amino acids. This CDR3 is CATSDPTSGSQNEQFF. The CDR3 DNA reads TGTGCCACCAGTGACCCCACTAGCGGGAGTCAAAATGAGCAGTTCTTC.

The chain employs TRBV11-2 and TRBJ2-7, with 9 bases lining up with TRBD1. The germline gives CDR1 SGHAT, CDR2 FQNNGV. The CDR3 runs 16 residues. Trimming at V came to 5 bases and at J to 4 bases, leaving 12 bases not matched to a gene. CDR3 sequence (DNA): TGTGCCAGCAGCGTCACCGGGACAGGGTTTCAATACGAGCAGTACTTC. Its protein product is CASSVTGTGFQYEQYF.

The V call is TRBV18, the J call TRBJ1-4, with 10 bases lining up with TRBD1. The CDR3 covers 16 residues. The germline CDR1 and CDR2 sequences are KGHSH and LQKENI. The V segment lost 4 bases and the J segment 0 bases; nucleotides outside the gene matches: 2. The DNA for the CDR3 is TGTGCCAGCTCACTCGGGACAGGGGCAACTAATGAAAAACTGTTTTTT. It translates to CASSLGTGATNEKLFF.

V usage is TRBV7-8 and J usage is TRBJ1-2; D is perhaps TRBD1 (6 bases). Trimming stripped 5 bases from V and 4 bases from J, with 17 bases between. CDR1 SGHVS and CDR2 FQNEAQ come from the germline V gene. The CDR3 runs 15 residues. CDR3 sequence reads: CASSGSRGAIYGYTF. CDR3 bases: TGTGCCAGCAGCGGAAGTCGGGGGGCCATCTATGGCTACACCTTC. The full variable domain, rest sourced from reference TRBV7-8 and TRBJ1-2, is GAGVSQSPRYKVAKRGQDVALRCDPISGHVSLFWYQQALGQGPEFLTYFQNEAQLDKSGLPSDRFFAERPEGSVSTLKIQRTQQEDSAVYLCASSGSRGAIYGYTFGSGTRLTVV.

CDR3: CASSPKIRNTEAFF. CDR3 DNA sequence: TGTGCCAGCAGCCCTAAGATTAGGAACACTGAAGCTTTCTTT. The chain joins TRBV14 to TRBJ1-1; D not certain. CDR1 and CDR2 (germline): SGHDN, FVKESK. This CDR3 has 14 residues. The V gene lost 4 bases and the J gene lost 1 base, with 10 bases spanning the gap. Full variable domain (rest looked up from reference TRBV14 and TRBJ1-1): EAGVTQFPSHSVIEKGQTVTLRCDPISGHDNLYWYRRVMGKEIKFLLHFVKESKQDESGMPNNRFLAERTGGTYSTLKVQPAELEDSGVYFCASSPKIRNTEAFFGQGTRLTVV.

This clone was recorded only once. V gene TRBV5-4 combines with J gene TRBJ2-3, with TRBD2 as a possible D gene (6 bases). CDR1 SGHNT and CDR2 YYREEE come from the germline V gene (reference sequence). The V and J ends lost 1 base and 4 bases respectively, with 10 bases between them. The CDR3 extends over 14 amino acids. CDR3 amino acids: CASSLPGGADTQYF. As DNA, the CDR3 is TGTGCCAGCAGCTTGCCCGGGGGAGCAGATACGCAGTATTTT. Full variable domain (outside the CDR3, taken from reference TRBV5-4 and TRBJ2-3): ETGVTQSPTHLIKTRGQQVTLRCSSQSGHNTVSWYQQALGQGPQFIFQYYREEENGRGNFPPRFSGLQFPNYSSELNVNALELDDSALYLCASSLPGGADTQYFGPGTRLTVL.

The chain recombines TRBV19 with TRBJ1-5; tentatively, D is TRBD1 (6 bases). V was trimmed by 0 bases and J by 4 bases, leaving 13 bases between them. The germline gives CDR1 LNHDA, CDR2 SQIVND (reference sequence). The CDR3 contains 16 residues. CDR3 sequence reads: CASSIDMRQVNQPQHF. Here the CDR3 DNA reads TGTGCCAGTAGTATAGATATGAGACAGGTGAATCAGCCCCAGCATTTT. The full variable domain, rest sourced from reference TRBV19 and TRBJ1-5, is DGGITQSPKYLFRKEGQNVTLSCEQNLNHDAMYWYRQDPGQGLRLIYYSQIVNDFQKGDIAEGYSVSREKKESFPLTVTSAQKNPTAFYLCASSIDMRQVNQPQHFGDGTRLSIL.

The CDR3: CASSYGTVSSYEQYF. The DNA of the CDR3 is TGTGCCAGCAGTTATGGGACAGTTAGCTCCTACGAGCAGTACTTC. The rearrangement uses TRBV6-6 and TRBJ2-7; 7 bases are shared with TRBD1. Germline V lookup: CDR1 MNHNY, CDR2 SVGAGI (reference sequence). CDR3 length: 15 residues. J gave up 0 bases and V 3 bases, and 5 bases lay outside the gene matches.

The CDR3 protein is CASSLTGTTYNEQFF. CDR3 DNA: TGTGCCAGCAGCCTAACCGGGACAACATACAATGAGCAGTTCTTC. This chain links TRBV3-1 (or the pseudogene TRBV3-2) with TRBJ2-1; TRBD1 is a possible D gene (6 bases). V dropped 4 bases and J dropped 4 bases, with 14 bases sitting between them. The V gene's germline CDR1 is LGHDT and CDR2 YNNKEL (reference sequence). The length of the CDR3 is 15 residues.

CDR3 residues: CASSDRGRTEAFF. CDR3 DNA: TGTGCCAGCAGCGACAGGGGGCGGACTGAAGCTTTCTTT. The chain uses TRBV9 and TRBJ1-1, with 9 bases identical to TRBD1. J was trimmed by 5 bases and V by 3 bases; bases with no gene match: 2. Germline lookup yields CDR1 SGDLS and CDR2 YYNGEE. The CDR3 consists of 13 residues.

The CDR3 reads CASRPGVNEKLFF. The CDR3 bases are TGCGCCAGCAGGCCAGGGGTTAATGAAAAACTGTTTTTT. The chain combines TRBV5-1 with TRBJ1-4; D possibly corresponds to TRBD1 (6 bases). CDR3 length: 13 residues. The V gene lost 5 bases and the J gene lost 4 bases, with 9 bases spanning the gap. Germline CDR1 SGHRS, CDR2 YFSETQ.

The chain employs TRBV2 and TRBJ2-5, with 10 bases lining up with TRBD2. CDR1 is SNHLY and CDR2 is FYNNEI in the germline V gene. The CDR3 is made up of 17 amino acids. Trimming cost V 5 bases and J 4 bases; bases outside gene matches: 13. The CDR3 DNA sequence: TGTGCCAGCAGTATAGGTAGCGGGAGGTCTGGGGCAGAGACCCAGTACTTC. The encoded protein is CASSIGSGRSGAETQYF.

The chain links TRBV30 to TRBJ1-4; tentatively, D is TRBD1 (6 bases). Trimming left V 0 bases short and J 1 base short, with 18 bases between. This CDR3 region has 18 residues. The V gene's germline CDR1 is GTSNPN and CDR2 SVGIG (reference sequence). In nucleotides, the CDR3 is TGTGCCTGGAGTGTAGGCAGGGGATCGGGCCTAACTAATGAAAAACTGTTTTTT. It specifies CAWSVGRGSGLTNEKLFF. Filled out from reference TRBV30 and TRBJ1-4, the complete variable domain reads SQTIHQWPATLVQPVGSPLSLECTVEGTSNPNLYWYRQAAGRGLQLLFYSVGIGQISSEVPQNLSASRPQDRQFILSSKKLLLSDSGFYLCAWSVGRGSGLTNEKLFFGSGTQLSVL.